These T cell receptor beta chains were read from a single sample in a study of T cell changes during pregnancy in multiple sclerosis. Using immunoSEQ multiplex PCR, the repertoire was profiled, and TCRdb retains in-frame clones only, with some absent. This table has about 75,000 clones, approximately 90% appearing once. This specimen was CD4+ T cells from peripheral blood mononuclear cells, taken before pregnancy. All receptors come from a female donor with multiple sclerosis, enrolled in a pregnancy study. Each CDR3 is given with its conserved first and last residue. Fields, in order: CDR3 length, D gene, V gene, J gene, clone size, CDR3 DNA, CDR3 protein. The D gene is left open where the match is weak. Size values are once, few and many counts, or a class for expanded clones, and some rows have none.

14	TRBD2	TRBV6-4	TRBJ2-3	-	TGTGCCAGCAGTGGACTAGCGGGGGCAGATACGCAGTATTTT	CASSGLAGADTQYF
12	-	TRBV5-5	TRBJ1-1	-	TGTGCCAGCAGCTGGGGGGGAGCTGAAGCTTTCTTT	CASSWGGAEAFF
17	TRBD1	TRBV5-6	TRBJ1-6	-	TGTGCCAGCAGCCGGACAGGGGTCCCTAAATATAATTCACCCCTCCACTTT	CASSRTGVPKYNSPLHF
15	-	TRBV5-1	TRBJ1-2	-	TGCGCCAGCAGCTTAGATACAGGGTCCCCCTATGGCTACACCTTC	CASSLDTGSPYGYTF
14	TRBD1	TRBV29-1	TRBJ2-4	-	TGCAGCGTTGTACAGGGGATAGCCAAAAACATTCAGTACTTC	CSVVQGIAKNIQYF
18	-	TRBV28	TRBJ2-2	-	TGTGCCAGCAGTTTTACCCCAAAAGTACTAGGTTACACCGGGGAGCTGTTTTTT	CASSFTPKVLGYTGELFF
13	TRBD1	TRBV9	TRBJ2-5	-	TGTGCCAGCAGCGGGACAGGGGGGGAGACCCAGTACTTC	CASSGTGGETQYF
15	TRBD2	TRBV18	TRBJ2-5	once	TGTGCCAGCTCACCAACTAGCGGCCTACAAGAGACCCAGTACTTC	CASSPTSGLQETQYF
15	-	TRBV7-2	TRBJ1-6	once	TGTGCCAGCAGCTCCGACGACAGGAGAAATTCACCCCTCCACTTT	CASSSDDRRNSPLHF
15	-	TRBV7-8	TRBJ2-1	-	TGTGCCAGCAGCTTAAAATTTGGCAGGGGGGTTGAGCAGTTCTTC	CASSLKFGRGVEQFF